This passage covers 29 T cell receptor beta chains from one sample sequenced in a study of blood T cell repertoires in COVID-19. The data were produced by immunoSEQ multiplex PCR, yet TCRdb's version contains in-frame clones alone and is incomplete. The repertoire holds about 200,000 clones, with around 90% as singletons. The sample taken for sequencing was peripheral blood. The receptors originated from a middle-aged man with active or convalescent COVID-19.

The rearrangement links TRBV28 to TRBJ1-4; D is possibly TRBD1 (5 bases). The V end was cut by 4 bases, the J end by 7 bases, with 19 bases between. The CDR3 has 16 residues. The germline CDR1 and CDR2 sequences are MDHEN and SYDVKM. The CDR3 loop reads CASSYSPGGIGEKLFF. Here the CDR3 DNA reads TGTGCCAGCAGTTACTCCCCGGGGGGTATAGGTGAAAAACTGTTTTTT.

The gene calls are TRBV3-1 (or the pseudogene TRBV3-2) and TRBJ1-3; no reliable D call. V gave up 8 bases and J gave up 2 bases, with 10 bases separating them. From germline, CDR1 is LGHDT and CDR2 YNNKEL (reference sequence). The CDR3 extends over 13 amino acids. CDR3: CASRGRPGNTIYF. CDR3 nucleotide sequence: TGTGCCAGCCGCGGAAGGCCTGGAAACACCATATATTTT.

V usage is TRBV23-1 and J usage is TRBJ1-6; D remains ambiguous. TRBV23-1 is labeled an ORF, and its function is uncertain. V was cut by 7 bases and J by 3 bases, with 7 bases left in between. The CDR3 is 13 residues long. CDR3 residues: CASNASYNSPLHF. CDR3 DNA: TGCGCCAGCAACGCGAGCTATAATTCACCCCTCCACTTT.

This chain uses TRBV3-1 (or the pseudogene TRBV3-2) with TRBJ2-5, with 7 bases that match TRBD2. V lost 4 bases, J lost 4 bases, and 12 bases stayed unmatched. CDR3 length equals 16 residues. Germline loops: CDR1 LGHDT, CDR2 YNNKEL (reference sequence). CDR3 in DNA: TGTGCCAGCAGCCTGGACACGGGACTATTAACAGAGACCCAGTACTTC. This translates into CASSLDTGLLTETQYF.

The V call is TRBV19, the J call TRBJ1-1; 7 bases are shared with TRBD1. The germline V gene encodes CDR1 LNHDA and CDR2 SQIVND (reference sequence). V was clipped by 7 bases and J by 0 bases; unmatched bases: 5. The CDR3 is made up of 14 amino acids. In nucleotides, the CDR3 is TGTGCCAGTACACTGGGACAGCTGAACACTGAAGCTTTCTTT. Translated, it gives CASTLGQLNTEAFF.

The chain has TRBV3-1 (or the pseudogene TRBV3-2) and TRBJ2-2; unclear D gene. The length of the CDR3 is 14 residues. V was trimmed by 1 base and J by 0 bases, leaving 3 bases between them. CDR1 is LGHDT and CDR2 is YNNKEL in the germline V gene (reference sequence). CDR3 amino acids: CASSQVANTGELFF. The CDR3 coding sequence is TGTGCCAGCAGCCAAGTCGCGAACACCGGGGAGCTGTTTTTT.

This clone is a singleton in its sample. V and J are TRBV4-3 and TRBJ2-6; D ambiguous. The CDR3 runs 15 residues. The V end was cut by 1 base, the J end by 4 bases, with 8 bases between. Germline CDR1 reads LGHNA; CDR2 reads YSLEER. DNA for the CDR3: TGCGCCAGCAGCCAAGCAGGAACCGGGGCCAACGTCCTGACTTTC. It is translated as CASSQAGTGANVLTF.

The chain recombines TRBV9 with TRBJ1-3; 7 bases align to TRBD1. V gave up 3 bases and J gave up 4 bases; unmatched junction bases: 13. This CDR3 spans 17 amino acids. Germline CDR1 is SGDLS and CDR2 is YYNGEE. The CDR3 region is CASSGKTGSASGNTIYF. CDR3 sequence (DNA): TGTGCCAGCAGCGGAAAGACAGGGTCGGCTTCGGGAAACACCATATATTTT.

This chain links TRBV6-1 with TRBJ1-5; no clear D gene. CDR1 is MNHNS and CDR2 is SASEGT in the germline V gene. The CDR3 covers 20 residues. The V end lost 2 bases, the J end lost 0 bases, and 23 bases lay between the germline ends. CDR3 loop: CASSEKREQLFRYSNQPQHF. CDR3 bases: TGTGCCAGCAGTGAAAAGAGGGAACAGCTTTTCCGATATAGCAATCAGCCCCAGCATTTT.

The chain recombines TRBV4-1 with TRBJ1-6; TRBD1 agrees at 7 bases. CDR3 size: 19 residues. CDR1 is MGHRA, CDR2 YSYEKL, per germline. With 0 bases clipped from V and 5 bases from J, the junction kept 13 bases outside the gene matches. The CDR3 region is CASSQDWQGDVGDNSPLHF. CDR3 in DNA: TGCGCCAGCAGCCAAGATTGGCAGGGGGATGTGGGAGATAATTCACCCCTCCACTTT.

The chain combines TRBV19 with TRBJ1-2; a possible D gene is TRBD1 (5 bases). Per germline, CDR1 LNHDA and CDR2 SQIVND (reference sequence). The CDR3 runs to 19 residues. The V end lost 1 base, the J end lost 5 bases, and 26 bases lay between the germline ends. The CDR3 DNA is TGTGCCAGTAGTATAGTGGGAACCGGGCAGAAGGGGATGGCATATGGCTACACCTTC. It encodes CASSIVGTGQKGMAYGYTF.

CDR3 residues: CASSLTARGPGGNTIYF. The CDR3 region has the DNA TGTGCCAGCAGCCTCACCGCGAGGGGGCCAGGTGGAAACACCATATATTTT. This chain uses TRBV7-8 with TRBJ1-3, with 7 positions matching TRBD1. There are 17 residues in the CDR3. The germline CDR1 and CDR2 sequences are SGHVS and FQNEAQ. J lost 3 bases, V lost 5 bases, and 13 bases had no gene match.

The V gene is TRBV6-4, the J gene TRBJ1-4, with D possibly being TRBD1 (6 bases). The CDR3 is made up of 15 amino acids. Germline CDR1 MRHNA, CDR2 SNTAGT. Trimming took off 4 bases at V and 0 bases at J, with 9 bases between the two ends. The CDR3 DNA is TGTGCCAGCAGTGCACAGGGTTCAACTAATGAAAAACTGTTTTTT. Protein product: CASSAQGSTNEKLFF.

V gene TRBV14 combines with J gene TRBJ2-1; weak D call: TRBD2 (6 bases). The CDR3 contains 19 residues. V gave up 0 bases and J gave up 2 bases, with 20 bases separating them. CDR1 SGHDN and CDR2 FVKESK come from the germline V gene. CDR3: CASSQDEGAGAPAYNEQFF. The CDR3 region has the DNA TGTGCCAGCAGCCAAGATGAGGGAGCGGGTGCTCCAGCCTACAATGAGCAGTTCTTC.

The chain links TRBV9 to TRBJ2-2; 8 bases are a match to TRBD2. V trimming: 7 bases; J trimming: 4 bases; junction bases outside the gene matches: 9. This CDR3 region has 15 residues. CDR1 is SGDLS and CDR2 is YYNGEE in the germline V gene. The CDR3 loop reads CASGASGGGTGELFF. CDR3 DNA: TGTGCCAGCGGCGCGAGCGGGGGAGGCACCGGGGAGCTGTTTTTT.

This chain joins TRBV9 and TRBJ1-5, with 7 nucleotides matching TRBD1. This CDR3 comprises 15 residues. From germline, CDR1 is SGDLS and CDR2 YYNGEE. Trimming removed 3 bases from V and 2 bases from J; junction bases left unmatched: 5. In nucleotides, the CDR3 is TGTGCCAGCAGCGGGGACACAGGGGGCAATCAGCCCCAGCATTTT. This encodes CASSGDTGGNQPQHF.

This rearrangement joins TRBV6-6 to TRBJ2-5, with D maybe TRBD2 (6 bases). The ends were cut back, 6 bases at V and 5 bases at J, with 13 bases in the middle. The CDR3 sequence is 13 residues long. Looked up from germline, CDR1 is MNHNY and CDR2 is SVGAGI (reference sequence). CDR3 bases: TGTGCCAGCAGCCCGGGACTGCCCGAGACCCAGTACTTC. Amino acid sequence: CASSPGLPETQYF.

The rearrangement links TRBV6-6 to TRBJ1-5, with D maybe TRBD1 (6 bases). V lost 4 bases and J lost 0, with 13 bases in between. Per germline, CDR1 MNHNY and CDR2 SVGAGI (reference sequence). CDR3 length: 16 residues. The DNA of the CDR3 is TGTGCCAGCAGTTTACAAACAGGGAATAGCAATCAGCCCCAGCATTTT. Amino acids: CASSLQTGNSNQPQHF.

CDR3 amino acids: CASSLAGGGTGELFF. CDR3 DNA: TGTGCCAGCAGCTTGGCGGGAGGAGGCACCGGGGAGCTGTTTTTT. This chain joins TRBV5-6 and TRBJ2-2; 7 nucleotides align to TRBD2. The V gene end was trimmed by 0 bases and the J gene end by 4 bases; junction bases not matched to a gene: 3. This CDR3 comprises 15 residues. In germline, CDR1 is SGHDT, CDR2 YYEEEE.

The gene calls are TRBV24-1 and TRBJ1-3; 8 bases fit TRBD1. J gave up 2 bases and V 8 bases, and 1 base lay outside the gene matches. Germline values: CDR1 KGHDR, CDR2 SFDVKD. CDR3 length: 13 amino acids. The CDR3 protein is CATMDRAGNTIYF. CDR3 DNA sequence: TGTGCCACCATGGACAGGGCTGGAAACACCATATATTTT.

CDR3: CASSPLGLAQPGDTQYF. Written as DNA, the CDR3 is TGTGCCAGCAGTCCGCTGGGACTAGCCCAACCGGGCGATACGCAGTATTTT. V usage is TRBV27 and J usage is TRBJ2-3; 9 bases map to TRBD2. The CDR3 extends over 17 amino acids. V was clipped by 5 bases and J by 6 bases; unmatched bases: 15. Germline CDR1 reads MNHEY; CDR2 reads SMNVEV (reference sequence).

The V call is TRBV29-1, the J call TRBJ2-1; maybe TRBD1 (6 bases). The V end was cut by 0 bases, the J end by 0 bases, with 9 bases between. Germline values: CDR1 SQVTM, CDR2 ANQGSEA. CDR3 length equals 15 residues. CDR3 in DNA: TGCAGCGTTGAAGATCACAGGGACTCCTACAATGAGCAGTTCTTC. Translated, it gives CSVEDHRDSYNEQFF.

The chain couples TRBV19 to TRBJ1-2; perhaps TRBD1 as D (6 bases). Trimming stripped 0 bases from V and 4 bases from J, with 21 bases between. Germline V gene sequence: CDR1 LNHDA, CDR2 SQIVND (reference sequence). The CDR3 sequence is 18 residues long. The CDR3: CASSIDAWGGETIYGYTF. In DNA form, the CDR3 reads TGTGCCAGTAGTATAGATGCCTGGGGGGGCGAAACCATCTATGGCTACACCTTC. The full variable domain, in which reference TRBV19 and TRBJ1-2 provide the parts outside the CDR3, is DGGITQSPKYLFRKEGQNVTLSCEQNLNHDAMYWYRQDPGQGLRLIYYSQIVNDFQKGDIAEGYSVSREKKESFPLTVTSAQKNPTAFYLCASSIDAWGGETIYGYTFGSGTRLTVV.

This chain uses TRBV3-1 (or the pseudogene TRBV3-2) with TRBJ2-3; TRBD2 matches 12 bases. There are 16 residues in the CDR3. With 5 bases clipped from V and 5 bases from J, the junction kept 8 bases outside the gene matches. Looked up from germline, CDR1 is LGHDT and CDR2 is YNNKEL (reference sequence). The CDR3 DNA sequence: TGTGCCAGCAGCATCACCGGACTAGCGGGATTAGATACGCAGTATTTT. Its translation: CASSITGLAGLDTQYF.

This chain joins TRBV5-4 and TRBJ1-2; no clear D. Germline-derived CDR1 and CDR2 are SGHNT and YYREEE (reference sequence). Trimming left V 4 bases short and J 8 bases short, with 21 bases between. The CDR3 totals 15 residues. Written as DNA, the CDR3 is TGTGCCAGCAGCGCCGCCAGCCACCCCCGGGGAGGCTACACCTTC. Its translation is CASSAASHPRGGYTF.

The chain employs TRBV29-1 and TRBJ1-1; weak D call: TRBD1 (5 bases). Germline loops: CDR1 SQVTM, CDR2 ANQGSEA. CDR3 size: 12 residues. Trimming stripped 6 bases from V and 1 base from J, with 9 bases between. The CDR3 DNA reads TGCAGCGTCGACAGACAGAACACTGAAGCTTTCTTT. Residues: CSVDRQNTEAFF.

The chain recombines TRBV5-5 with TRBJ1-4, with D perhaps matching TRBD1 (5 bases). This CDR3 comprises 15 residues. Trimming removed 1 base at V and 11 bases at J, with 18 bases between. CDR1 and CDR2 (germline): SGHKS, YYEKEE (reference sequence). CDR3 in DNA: TGTGCCAGCAGCTTGAGTTTCCAGGGTGCTGGGAAACTGTTTTTT. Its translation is CASSLSFQGAGKLFF.

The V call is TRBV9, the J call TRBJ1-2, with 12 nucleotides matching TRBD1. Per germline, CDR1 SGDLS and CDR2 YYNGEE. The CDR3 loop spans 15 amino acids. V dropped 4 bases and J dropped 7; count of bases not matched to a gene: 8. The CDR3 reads CASSPRGQGAVGYTF. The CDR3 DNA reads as TGTGCCAGCAGCCCCCGGGGACAGGGGGCAGTTGGCTACACCTTC.

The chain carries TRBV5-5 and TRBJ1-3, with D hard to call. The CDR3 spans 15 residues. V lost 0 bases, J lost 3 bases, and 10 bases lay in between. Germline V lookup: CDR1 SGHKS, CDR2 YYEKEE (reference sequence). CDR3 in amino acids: CASSLGWALGNTIYF. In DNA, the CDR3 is TGTGCCAGCAGCTTGGGATGGGCACTTGGAAACACCATATATTTT.